The 5 T cell receptor beta chains reported below all come from one sample, sequenced in a study of T-cell reconstitution after alpha-beta-depleted transplantation in children. Construction of the TCRbeta library involved unique molecular identifiers. Each CDR3 protein is one row after TCRdb ran MiXCR on the PCR reads. The table shows approximately 400,000 distinct CDR3 sequences, with roughly a tenth occurring only once. The sequencing used PBMCs from the stem cell graft donor, collected from the stem cell graft. These receptors all stem from a human donor who donated a stem cell graft to a child with acute myeloid leukemia.

Only a few counts were recorded for this clonotype. The chain carries TRBV7-2 and TRBJ2-5; possibly TRBD2 for D (5 bases). The ends were cut back, 2 bases at V and 5 bases at J, with 15 bases in the middle. Per germline, CDR1 SGHTA and CDR2 FQGNSA. This CDR3 spans 15 amino acids. CDR3 sequence reads: CASSLTNSRRETQYF. Here the CDR3 DNA reads TGTGCCAGCAGCTTAACAAATAGCAGGAGGGAGACCCAGTACTTC.

This clonotype has at least ten counts. The chain employs TRBV29-1 and TRBJ2-3; D is possibly TRBD2 (5 bases). The CDR3 has 12 residues. V lost 5 bases and J 6 bases, leaving 12 bases between the germline ends. In germline, CDR1 is SQVTM, CDR2 ANQGSEA. CDR3 sequence: CSVRPGGDTQYF. For the CDR3, the DNA is TGCAGCGTTAGACCAGGAGGCGATACGCAGTATTTT.

The chain carries TRBV10-3 and TRBJ2-4; no definite D call. Per germline, CDR1 ENHRY and CDR2 SYGVKD. This CDR3 region has 12 residues. The ends were cut back, 0 bases at V and 9 bases at J, with 6 bases in the middle. This CDR3 is CAISESNTIQYF. CDR3 nucleotide sequence: TGTGCCATCAGTGAGTCGAATACCATTCAGTACTTC.

The J gene is TRBJ2-5, the V gene TRBV12-3 or TRBV12-4; 8 bases are a match to TRBD2. The CDR3 is 14 amino acids. After removal of 9 bases from V and 5 bases from J, the junction contained 11 bases not matched to a gene. CDR3 nucleotides: TGTGCCAGTTCCGGGATTAGCGGGGATGAGACCCAGTACTTC. It encodes CASSGISGDETQYF.

The J gene is TRBJ1-5, the V gene TRBV12-3 or TRBV12-4; weak D call: TRBD1 (6 bases). Trimming removed 10 bases from V and 4 bases from J, with 17 bases in between. The CDR3 covers 14 residues. The chain's CDR3 is CATKQGVLNQPQHF. CDR3 bases: TGTGCCACCAAACAGGGAGTTTTGAATCAGCCCCAGCATTTT.